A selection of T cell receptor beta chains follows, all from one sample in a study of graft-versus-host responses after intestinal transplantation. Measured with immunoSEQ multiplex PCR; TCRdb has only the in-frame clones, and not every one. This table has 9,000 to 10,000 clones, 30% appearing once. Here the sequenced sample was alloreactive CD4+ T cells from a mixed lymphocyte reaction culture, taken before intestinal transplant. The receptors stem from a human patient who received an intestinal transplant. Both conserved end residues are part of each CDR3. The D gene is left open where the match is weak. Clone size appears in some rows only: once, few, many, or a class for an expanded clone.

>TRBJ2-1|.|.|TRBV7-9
TGTGCCAGCCATAGCGAGGGATACAATGAGCAGTTCTTC
CASHSEGYNEQFF
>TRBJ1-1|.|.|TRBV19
TGTGCCAGTAGTAAGGGAGAGTACATGAACACTGAAGCTTTCTTT
CASSKGEYMNTEAFF
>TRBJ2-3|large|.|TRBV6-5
TGTGCCAGCAGTTATGTAGGCGCAGATACGCAGTATTTT
CASSYVGADTQYF
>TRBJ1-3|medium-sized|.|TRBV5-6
TGTGCCAGCAGCTTGGTGGCAGCTGGAAACACCATATATTTT
CASSLVAAGNTIYF
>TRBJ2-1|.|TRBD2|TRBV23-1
TGCGCCAGCAGTCCCACTAGCGGGTTCTACAATGAGCAGTTCTTC
CASSPTSGFYNEQFF
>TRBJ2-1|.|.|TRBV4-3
TGCGCCAGCAGCCAAGATTGGCACAGTTCCAATGAGCAGTTCTTC
CASSQDWHSSNEQFF
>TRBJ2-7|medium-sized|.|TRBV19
TGTGCCAGTAGTACCCCCGAGGGTAGAGGGGCCTACGAGCAGTACTTC
CASSTPEGRGAYEQYF
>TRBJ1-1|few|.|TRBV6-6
TGTGCCAGCACCCCCAGGGTGAACACTGAAGCTTTCTTT
CASTPRVNTEAFF
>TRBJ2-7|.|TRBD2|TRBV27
TGTGCCAGCAGTGTGCTATCTAGCGGGATCAACGAGCAGTACTTC
CASSVLSSGINEQYF
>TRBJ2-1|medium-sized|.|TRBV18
TGTGCCAGCTCCGTAACTCCGAGCTCCTACAATGAGCAGTTCTTC
CASSVTPSSYNEQFF
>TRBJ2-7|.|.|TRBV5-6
TGTGCCAGCAGCCTTCAGGGATCCGAGCAGTACTTC
CASSLQGSEQYF
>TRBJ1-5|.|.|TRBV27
TGTGCCAGCACTACGGGGGGCTATAGCAATCAGCCCCAGCATTTT
CASTTGGYSNQPQHF
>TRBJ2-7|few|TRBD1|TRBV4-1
TGCGCCAGCAGCCAACAAAAACAGGGGGCCTACGAGCAGTACTTC
CASSQQKQGAYEQYF
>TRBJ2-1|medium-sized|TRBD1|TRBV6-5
TGTGCCAGCAGTAGCGGGACAGGGGCCTACAATGAGCAGTTCTTC
CASSSGTGAYNEQFF
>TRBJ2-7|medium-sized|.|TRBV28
TGTGCCAGCAGAGCTCAGGGGGGCCCCTACGAGCAGTACTTC
CASRAQGGPYEQYF
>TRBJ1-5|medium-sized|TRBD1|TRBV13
TGTGCCAGCAGCAAATCTCAGGGGGTAGGACAGCCCCAGCATTTT
CASSKSQGVGQPQHF
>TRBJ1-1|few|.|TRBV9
TGTGCCAGCAGCCCCTGGGACTGGAACACTGAAGCTTTCTTT
CASSPWDWNTEAFF
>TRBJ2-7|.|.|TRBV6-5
TGTGCCAGCACCCACGCAGGGAAGAGCAACGAGCAGTACTTC
CASTHAGKSNEQYF
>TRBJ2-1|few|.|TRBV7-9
TGTGCCAGCAGCTTAGAGACTAGGGGGGGGGATGAGCAGTTCTTC
CASSLETRGGDEQFF
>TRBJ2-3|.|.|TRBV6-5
TGTGCCAGCAGTTATAGCGAGACAGATACGCAGTATTTT
CASSYSETDTQYF
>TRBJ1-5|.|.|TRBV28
TGTGCCAGCAGTTTGAAGGGCCAGCCCCAGCATTTT
CASSLKGQPQHF
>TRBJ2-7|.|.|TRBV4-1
TGCGCCAGCAGCCAAATTGGTGGGGGGCCCCTATACGAGCAGTACTTC
CASSQIGGGPLYEQYF
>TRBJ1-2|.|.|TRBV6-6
TGTGCCAGCAGTGAGGTGTCCAGCCTTTATGGCTACACCTTC
CASSEVSSLYGYTF
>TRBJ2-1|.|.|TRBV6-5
TGTGCCAGCAGTTACAAAGCTGCCGACAATGAGCAGTTCTTC
CASSYKAADNEQFF
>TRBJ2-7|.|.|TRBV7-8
TGTGCCAGCATGAGCGGCTACGAGCAGTACTTC
CASMSGYEQYF
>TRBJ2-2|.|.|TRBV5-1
TGCGCCAGCAGCCCCGGGACTGTGAACACCGGGGAGCTGTTTTTT
CASSPGTVNTGELFF
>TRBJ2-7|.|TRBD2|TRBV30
TGTGCCTCCTACGGGATAGCGGGATTCGGGTACTTC
CASYGIAGFGYF
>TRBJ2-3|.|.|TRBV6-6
TGTGCCAGCATCTATGTAGGGGGGTTGGGTGCGCAGTATTTT
CASIYVGGLGAQYF
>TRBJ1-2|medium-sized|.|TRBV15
TGTGCCACCAGCAGGCCTCACGAGGGGATTCAGTATGGCTACACCTTC
CATSRPHEGIQYGYTF
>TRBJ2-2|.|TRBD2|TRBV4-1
TGCGCCAGCAGCCAAATCGGCACGACTAGCGGGAGGGCCGCGGACACCGGGGAGCTGTTTTTT
CASSQIGTTSGRAADTGELFF
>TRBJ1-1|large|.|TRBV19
TGTGCCAGTAGTATTTGGGGGAACACTGAAGCTTTCTTT
CASSIWGNTEAFF
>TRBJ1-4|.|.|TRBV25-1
TGTGCCAGCAGTGACCTCCGCGGAGGCGCCACTTGGGAAAAACTGTTTTTT
CASSDLRGGATWEKLFF
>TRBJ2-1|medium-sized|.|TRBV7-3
TGTGCCAGCAGCTTAGTAGCGGTCGCCTACAATGAGCAGTTCTTC
CASSLVAVAYNEQFF
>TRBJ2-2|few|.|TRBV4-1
TGCGCCAGCAGCCAGTTTGGTGGGAACACCGGGGAGCTGTTTTTT
CASSQFGGNTGELFF
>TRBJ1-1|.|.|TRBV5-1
TGCGCCAGCTCTTCTAGCGGGGGGAACACTGAAGCTTTCTTT
CASSSSGGNTEAFF
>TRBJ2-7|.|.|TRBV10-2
TGCGCCAGCAGTGAGACGGGCAGGGGCTACGAGCAGTACTTC
CASSETGRGYEQYF
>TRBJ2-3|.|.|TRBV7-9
TGTGCCAGCAGCCTGCTACTCGAAGATACGCAGTATTTT
CASSLLLEDTQYF
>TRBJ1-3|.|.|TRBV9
TGTGCCAGCAGCGTAGGGCAATCTCCTGGAAACACCATATATTTT
CASSVGQSPGNTIYF
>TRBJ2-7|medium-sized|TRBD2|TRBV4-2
TGTGCCAGCAGCCAAGAGGAGTCGGCGGGAGCCTCCTACGAGCAGTACTTC
CASSQEESAGASYEQYF
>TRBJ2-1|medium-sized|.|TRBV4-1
TGCGCCAGCAGCCAAGAGAGGGGTCTTCTATTCTTC
CASSQERGLLFF
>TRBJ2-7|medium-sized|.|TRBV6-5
TGTGCCAGCAGCATGTCTGCAAGTTACTACGAGCAGTACTTC
CASSMSASYYEQYF
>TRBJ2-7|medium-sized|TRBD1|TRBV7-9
TGTGCCAGCAGCTTCGACAGGGGGTCCTACGAGCAGTACTTC
CASSFDRGSYEQYF
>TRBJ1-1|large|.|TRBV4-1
TGCGCCAGCAGCCTAACCAAGGGTGCGGGGACTGAAGCTTTCTTT
CASSLTKGAGTEAFF